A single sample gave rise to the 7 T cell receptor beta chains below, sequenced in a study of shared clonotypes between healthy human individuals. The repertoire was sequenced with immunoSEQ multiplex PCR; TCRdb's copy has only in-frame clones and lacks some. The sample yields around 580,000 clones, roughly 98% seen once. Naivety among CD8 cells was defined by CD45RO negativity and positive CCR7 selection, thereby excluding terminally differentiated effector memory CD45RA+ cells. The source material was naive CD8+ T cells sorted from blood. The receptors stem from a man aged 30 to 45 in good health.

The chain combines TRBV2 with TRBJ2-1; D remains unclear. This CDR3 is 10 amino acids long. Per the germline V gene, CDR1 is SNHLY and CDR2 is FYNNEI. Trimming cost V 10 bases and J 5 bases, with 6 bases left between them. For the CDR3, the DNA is TGTGCCACCCTGGACAATGAGCAGTTCTTC. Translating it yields CATLDNEQFF.

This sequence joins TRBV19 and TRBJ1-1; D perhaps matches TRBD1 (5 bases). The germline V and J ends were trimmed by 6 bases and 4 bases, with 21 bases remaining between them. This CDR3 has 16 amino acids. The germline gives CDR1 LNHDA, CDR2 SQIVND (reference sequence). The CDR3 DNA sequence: TGTGCCAGTAGACCCTACATGGCAGGGATCGGCACTGAAGCTTTCTTT. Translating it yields CASRPYMAGIGTEAFF.

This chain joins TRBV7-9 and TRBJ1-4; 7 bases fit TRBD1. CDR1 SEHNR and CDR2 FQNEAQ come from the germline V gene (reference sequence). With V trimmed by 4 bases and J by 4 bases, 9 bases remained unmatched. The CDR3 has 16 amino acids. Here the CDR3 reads CASSYSDREVNEKLFF. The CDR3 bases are TGTGCCAGCAGCTATTCAGACAGGGAGGTTAATGAAAAACTGTTTTTT.

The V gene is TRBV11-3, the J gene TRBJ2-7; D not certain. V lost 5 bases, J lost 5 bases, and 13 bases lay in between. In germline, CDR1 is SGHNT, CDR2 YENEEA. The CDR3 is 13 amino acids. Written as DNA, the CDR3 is TGTGCCAGCAGCCCCCGGAACAGCAACGAGCAGTACTTC. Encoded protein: CASSPRNSNEQYF.

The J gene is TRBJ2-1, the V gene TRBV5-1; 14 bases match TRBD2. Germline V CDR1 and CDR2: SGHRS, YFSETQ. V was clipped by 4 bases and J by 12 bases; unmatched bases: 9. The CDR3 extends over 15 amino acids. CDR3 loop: CASSKGLAGEWWQFF. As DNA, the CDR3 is TGCGCCAGCAGCAAGGGACTAGCGGGAGAGTGGTGGCAGTTCTTC.

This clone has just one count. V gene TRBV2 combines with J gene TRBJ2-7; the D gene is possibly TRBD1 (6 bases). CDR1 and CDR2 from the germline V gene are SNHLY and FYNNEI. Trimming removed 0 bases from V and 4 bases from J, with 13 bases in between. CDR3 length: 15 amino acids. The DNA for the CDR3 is TGTGCCAGCAGTGAAGCCCCCGGGACAAATTACGAGCAGTACTTC. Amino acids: CASSEAPGTNYEQYF.

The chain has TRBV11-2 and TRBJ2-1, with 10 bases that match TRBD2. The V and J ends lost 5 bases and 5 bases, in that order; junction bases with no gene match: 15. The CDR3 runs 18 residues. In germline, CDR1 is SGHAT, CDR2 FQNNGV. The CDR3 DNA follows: TGTGCCAGCAGCCTCGGGACTAGCGTACTACCTGAGAACAATGAGCAGTTCTTC. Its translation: CASSLGTSVLPENNEQFF. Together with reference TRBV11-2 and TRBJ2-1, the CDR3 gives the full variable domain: EAGVAQSPRYKIIEKRQSVAFWCNPISGHATLYWYQQILGQGPKLLIQFQNNGVVDDSQLPKDRFSAERLKGVDSTLKIQPAKLEDSAVYLCASSLGTSVLPENNEQFFGPGTRLTVL.